These 2 T cell receptor beta chains originate from one sample sequenced in a study of control samples from healthy donors and cancer patients. Here immunoSEQ multiplex PCR was the method, and the copy in TCRdb shows in-frame clones only, minus some. The repertoire consists of 85,000 to 100,000 clones, with roughly 78% occurring once and the leading ten covering roughly 2%. Sample: blood. These receptors were obtained from a man aged 60-69 years in good health.

Written as DNA, the CDR3 is TGTGCCAGCACCCCCCCCGTGGGACTAGAGAACACCGGGGAGCTGTTTTTT. Amino acid sequence: CASTPPVGLENTGELFF. J is TRBJ2-2 and V is TRBV28; TRBD2 agrees at 8 bases. CDR1 MDHEN and CDR2 SYDVKM come from the germline V gene. The CDR3 consists of 17 residues. The ends lost 7 bases at V and 1 base at J; junction bases unmatched: 11. Together with reference TRBV28 and TRBJ2-2, the CDR3 gives the full variable domain: DVKVTQSSRYLVKRTGEKVFLECVQDMDHENMFWYRQDPGLGLRLIYFSYDVKMKEKGDIPEGYSVSREKKERFSLILESASTNQTSMYLCASTPPVGLENTGELFFGEGSRLTVL.

The genes are TRBV9 and TRBJ2-7; 9 nucleotides agree with TRBD2. In germline, CDR1 is SGDLS, CDR2 YYNGEE. J lost 2 bases, V lost 0 bases, and 12 bases had no gene match. This CDR3 has 18 amino acids. The CDR3 loop reads CASSVDPKPGGRAYEQYF. The CDR3 nucleotides read TGTGCCAGCAGCGTAGACCCTAAACCAGGCGGGAGGGCCTACGAGCAGTACTTC. Variable domain in full (rest from reference TRBV9 and TRBJ2-7): DSGVTQTPKHLITATGQRVTLRCSPRSGDLSVYWYQQSLDQGLQFLIQYYNGEERAKGNILERFSAQQFPDLHSELNLSSLELGDSALYFCASSVDPKPGGRAYEQYFGPGTRLTVT.